This TCR beta chain comes out of a study of shared clonotypes between healthy human individuals. Study observations and caveats: Several donors held approximately 4.5% of naive CD4 clonotypes in common. Sorted-subset sequencing was shown by rarefaction to be incomplete despite large depth. Few donors restricted represented genetic and exposure-history diversity.

Method: immunoSEQ multiplex PCR; TCRdb's copy keeps in-frame clones and lacks some. This repertoire shows 730,000 or so clones, around 72% found once; its top ten account for under 2%. CD45RA-negative memory and CD45RA+ naive subsets were split from the CD4+ cells. Per germline, CDR1 SQVTM and CDR2 ANQGSEA. V gave up 5 bases and J gave up 8 bases, with 13 bases separating them. This CDR3 spans 12 amino acids. Comments on this clone: Its target is unknown.

The TCR originated in a woman younger than 45 in good health. Sequenced material: memory CD4+ T cells sorted from blood. Indicated subset: CD45RA-negative fraction. The chain employs TRBV29-1 and TRBJ2-1; a weak D match, TRBD2 (5 bases). CDR3 region: CSVWTGSDEQFF. The CDR3 nucleotides read TGCAGCGTTTGGACTGGGTCGGATGAGCAGTTCTTC.